Presented here are 29 T cell receptor beta chains from one specimen sequenced in a study of shared clonotypes between healthy human individuals. Measured with immunoSEQ multiplex PCR; TCRdb has only the in-frame clones, and not every one. The sample records approximately 1.1 million clones, about four fifths being singletons. Sequences were obtained from memory CD4+ T cells from PBMCs. Subset indicated: CD45RA-negative fraction. The receptors were gathered from a man aged 18 to 30 in good health. Some clones in this sample may be carry-over from other donors' samples.

The rearrangement links TRBV28 to TRBJ1-3; D gene ambiguous. Trimming removed 8 bases from V and 1 base from J, with 0 bases in between. The CDR3 is 10 residues long. CDR1 and CDR2 from the germline V gene are MDHEN and SYDVKM. The CDR3 DNA follows: TGTGCCAGCTCTGGAAACACCATATATTTT. This encodes CASSGNTIYF.

The chain employs TRBV5-8 and TRBJ1-4; a weak D match, TRBD1 (5 bases). Trimming pared 4 bases from V and 0 bases from J, leaving 10 bases between. Looked up from germline, CDR1 is SGHTS and CDR2 is YDEGEE. This CDR3 spans 15 amino acids. CDR3 residues: CASSPRTTTNEKLFF. CDR3 nucleotides: TGTGCCAGCAGCCCGAGGACAACAACTAATGAAAAACTGTTTTTT.

This clone was counted many times. Distinct nucleotide sequences in the sample also encode this CDR3. The chain couples TRBV19 to TRBJ2-1, with TRBD1 as a possible D gene (5 bases). CDR1 is LNHDA, CDR2 SQIVND, per germline (reference sequence). Trimming removed 1 base at V and 5 bases at J, with 6 bases between. This CDR3 has 13 amino acids. The CDR3 loop is CASSIARDNEQFF. The CDR3 region has the DNA TGTGCCAGTAGTATAGCCAGGGACAATGAGCAGTTCTTC.

V gene TRBV2 combines with J gene TRBJ1-4; D unclear. The CDR3 has 16 residues. V shed 2 bases and J shed 5 bases, with 15 bases lying between them. Germline CDR1 reads SNHLY; CDR2 reads FYNNEI. DNA of the CDR3: TGTGCCAGCAGTGAACACCCCGGAGGGAGGAATGAAAAACTGTTTTTT. Protein product: CASSEHPGGRNEKLFF.

This chain connects TRBV19 to TRBJ2-1; D uncertain. Germline V lookup: CDR1 LNHDA, CDR2 SQIVND (reference sequence). V lost 8 bases and J 8 bases, leaving 22 bases between the germline ends. CDR3 length: 15 residues. The CDR3 loop reads CASRPYLLGSDEQFF. The CDR3 DNA is TGTGCCAGTCGTCCCTACTTGTTAGGTTCCGATGAGCAGTTCTTC. The variable domain in full, completed from reference TRBV19 and TRBJ2-1, reads DGGITQSPKYLFRKEGQNVTLSCEQNLNHDAMYWYRQDPGQGLRLIYYSQIVNDFQKGDIAEGYSVSREKKESFPLTVTSAQKNPTAFYLCASRPYLLGSDEQFFGPGTRLTVL.

The chain uses TRBV27 and TRBJ2-5, with D possibly being TRBD1 or TRBD2 (6 bases each). The J call may be in error: the DNA end matches TRBJ2-7 better. CDR1 and CDR2 (germline): MNHEY, SMNVEV (reference sequence). This CDR3 spans 14 amino acids. DNA of the CDR3: TGTGCCAGCAGTTTAAGACCGGGGGCCGACGAGCAGTACTTC. It codes for CASSLRPGADEQYF.

This clone was detected only a few times. V usage is TRBV5-1 and J usage is TRBJ2-1; TRBD2 aligns across 8 bases. The CDR3 has 16 amino acids. The germline V gene has CDR1 SGHRS and CDR2 YFSETQ. V was clipped by 2 bases and J by 4 bases; unmatched bases: 8. CDR3 protein: CASSFSPAGAYNEQFF. DNA for the CDR3: TGCGCCAGCAGCTTTTCCCCAGCGGGAGCTTACAATGAGCAGTTCTTC.

Comment on this clone: The sample has other DNA sequences that encode this CDR3 too. The chain combines TRBV18 with TRBJ2-3; D is undetermined. Trimming removed 0 bases at V and 0 bases at J, with 7 bases between. This CDR3 is 15 amino acids long. Germline CDR1 is KGHSH and CDR2 is LQKENI. CDR3 nucleotides: TGTGCCAGCTCACCACCCGCAACTAGCACAGATACGCAGTATTTT. It yields the protein CASSPPATSTDTQYF.

The chain employs TRBV5-1 and TRBJ2-7; D remains unclear. Trimming took 3 bases from V and 6 from J, leaving 13 bases between them. CDR1 and CDR2 (germline): SGHRS, YFSETQ. The CDR3 has 13 residues. CDR3 DNA sequence: TGCGCCAGCAGCTATGGGTCCCGGCGCGAGCAGTACTTC. Translating it yields CASSYGSRREQYF.

This clone was detected a few times. V usage is TRBV14 and J usage is TRBJ2-5; D is perhaps TRBD1 (5 bases). V was shortened by 1 base and J by 2 bases, with 11 bases between the two germline ends. The germline V gene has CDR1 SGHDN and CDR2 FVKESK. The CDR3 has 15 residues. The CDR3 reads CASSQVLGAQETQYF. For the CDR3, the DNA is TGTGCCAGCAGCCAAGTGTTAGGGGCACAAGAGACCCAGTACTTC.

This chain uses TRBV2 with TRBJ1-5; 10 bases fit TRBD1. Germline CDR1 is SNHLY and CDR2 is FYNNEI. The CDR3 has 14 amino acids. Trimming removed 6 bases from V and 2 bases from J; junction bases left unmatched: 1. The CDR3 bases are TGTGCCAGCAGGACAGGGGGCCGCAATCAGCCCCAGCATTTT. Its translation is CASRTGGRNQPQHF. Full variable domain (outside the CDR3, taken from reference TRBV2 and TRBJ1-5): EPEVTQTPSHQVTQMGQEVILRCVPISNHLYFYWYRQILGQKVEFLVSFYNNEISEKSEIFDDQFSVERPDGSNFTLKIRSTKLEDSAMYFCASRTGGRNQPQHFGDGTRLSIL.

This clone was recorded at least ten times. The V call is TRBV27, the J call TRBJ1-5; D is possibly TRBD1 (5 bases). V was pared by 4 bases and J by 6 bases, with 16 bases between. The CDR3 extends over 15 amino acids. The germline V gene has CDR1 MNHEY and CDR2 SMNVEV (reference sequence). For the CDR3, the DNA is TGTGCCAGCAGTTCCCTAGACAGTCGCGGTCAGCCCCAGCATTTT. Protein sequence: CASSSLDSRGQPQHF.

The chain combines TRBV28 with TRBJ2-5; 8 nucleotides line up with TRBD1. V lost 3 bases and J lost 2; bases outside the gene matches: 5. Germline V gene sequence: CDR1 MDHEN, CDR2 SYDVKM. This CDR3 is 15 amino acids long. The CDR3 is CASSFLGTGQETQYF. The CDR3 DNA reads as TGTGCCAGCAGTTTCTTAGGGACAGGTCAAGAGACCCAGTACTTC.

This clone occurred a few times. V usage is TRBV28 and J usage is TRBJ2-7; D remains unclear. Germline CDR1 is MDHEN and CDR2 is SYDVKM. Trimming shortened V by 3 bases and J by 2 bases, and 8 bases separated the two germline ends. CDR3 size: 13 residues. The CDR3 region has the DNA TGTGCCAGCAGTTTGAGGAGCACCTACGAGCAGTACTTC. This translates into CASSLRSTYEQYF. The whole variable domain, remainder taken from reference TRBV28 and TRBJ2-7, is DVKVTQSSRYLVKRTGEKVFLECVQDMDHENMFWYRQDPGLGLRLIYFSYDVKMKEKGDIPEGYSVSREKKERFSLILESASTNQTSMYLCASSLRSTYEQYFGPGTRLTVT.

This clone was counted between two and nine times. The genes are TRBV5-1 and TRBJ1-1; D call uncertain. This CDR3 has 13 residues. The germline V gene has CDR1 SGHRS and CDR2 YFSETQ. The V gene lost 7 bases and the J gene lost 1 base, with 11 bases spanning the gap. CDR3 loop: CASAPLENTEAFF. The CDR3 DNA follows: TGCGCCAGCGCCCCCCTGGAGAACACTGAAGCTTTCTTT.

The V call is TRBV15, the J call TRBJ2-7; D remains ambiguous. V was cut by 0 bases and J by 7 bases, with 13 bases left in between. CDR3 size: 14 residues. Germline-derived CDR1 and CDR2 are LNHNV and YYDKDF (reference sequence). The CDR3 is CATSRDRKGSEQYF. CDR3 DNA sequence: TGTGCCACCAGCAGAGATCGGAAGGGATCAGAGCAGTACTTC.

This chain uses TRBV5-4 with TRBJ2-7; the match to TRBD1 covers 7 bases. Germline V gives CDR1 SGHNT, CDR2 YYREEE (reference sequence). After removal of 4 bases from V and 3 bases from J, the junction contained 7 bases not matched to a gene. This CDR3 has 14 residues. Here the CDR3 reads CASSTGQVHYEQYF. CDR3 DNA sequence: TGTGCCAGCAGCACCGGACAGGTGCACTACGAGCAGTACTTC.

This chain joins TRBV6-6 and TRBJ2-1, with D perhaps assigned TRBD1 or TRBD2 (5 bases each). CDR1 and CDR2 from the germline V gene are MNHNY and SVGAGI (reference sequence). The length of the CDR3 is 14 residues. V lost 7 bases and J 4 bases, leaving 14 bases between the germline ends. CDR3 in DNA: TGTGCCAGCATCCCGGGACCCACTTACAATGAGCAGTTCTTC. This sequence encodes CASIPGPTYNEQFF.

The CDR3 bases are TGTGCCAGCAGCTTAGCGGCGGGAGGGCACTACGAGCAGTACTTC. It is translated as CASSLAAGGHYEQYF. V is TRBV7-8 and J is TRBJ2-7, with 9 nucleotides matching TRBD2. Per germline, CDR1 SGHVS and CDR2 FQNEAQ. The length of the CDR3 is 15 residues. V trimming: 0 bases; J trimming: 3 bases; junction bases outside the gene matches: 3.

The chain links TRBV5-1 to TRBJ2-2; D remains unclear. Trimming removed 0 bases from V and 8 bases from J, with 14 bases in between. The germline V gene has CDR1 SGHRS and CDR2 YFSETQ. There are 15 residues in the CDR3. Written as DNA, the CDR3 is TGCGCCAGCAGCTTGGGCCCTACCGCCCCGGGGGAGCTGTTTTTT. Its translation is CASSLGPTAPGELFF.

The chain joins TRBV28 to TRBJ1-5, with 9 bases that match TRBD1. The V and J ends lost 5 bases and 3 bases, in that order; junction bases with no gene match: 14. The CDR3 runs 18 residues. The germline CDR1 and CDR2 sequences are MDHEN and SYDVKM. As DNA, the CDR3 is TGTGCCAGCAGTCCGGGACAGGGATTCAGGTGGGTCAATCAGCCCCAGCATTTT. This codes for CASSPGQGFRWVNQPQHF.

With regard to this clone: Within the sample, other DNA sequences also encode this same CDR3. The chain links TRBV5-4 to TRBJ2-7, with 9 bases identical to TRBD1. The CDR3 has 15 amino acids. V shed 3 bases, J shed 1 base, and the junction held 5 bases outside the gene matches. CDR1 SGHNT and CDR2 YYREEE come from the germline V gene (reference sequence). CDR3 amino acids: CASSSWGQGSYEQYF. CDR3 coding DNA: TGTGCCAGCAGCTCATGGGGACAGGGTTCCTACGAGCAGTACTTC.

V gene TRBV28 combines with J gene TRBJ2-7; 7 nucleotides agree with TRBD1. V was clipped by 7 bases and J by 3 bases; unmatched bases: 15. Germline V gives CDR1 MDHEN, CDR2 SYDVKM. The CDR3 extends over 16 amino acids. The chain's CDR3 is CASTPRRQGLHYEQYF. The CDR3 coding sequence is TGTGCCAGCACCCCGAGGCGACAGGGCCTCCACTACGAGCAGTACTTC.

The J gene is TRBJ1-1, the V gene TRBV9; D remains ambiguous. Trimming pared 3 bases from V and 2 bases from J, leaving 8 bases between. This CDR3 has 13 residues. Germline CDR1 and CDR2: SGDLS and YYNGEE. The DNA for the CDR3 is TGTGCCAGCAGCGGACACACTAACACTGAAGCTTTCTTT. It codes for CASSGHTNTEAFF.

The chain couples TRBV9 to TRBJ2-3; D gene ambiguous. The CDR3 sequence is 16 residues long. Per germline, CDR1 SGDLS and CDR2 YYNGEE. Deletions cut 0 bases from V and 1 base from J, with 12 bases between. The CDR3 is CASSVVYGFGTDTQYF. The CDR3 DNA is TGTGCCAGCAGCGTAGTGTACGGGTTTGGCACAGATACGCAGTATTTT.

In its sample, this clone was seen once. The rearrangement joins TRBV30 to TRBJ2-5; 9 bases are a match to TRBD1. The CDR3 extends over 15 amino acids. V shed 5 bases, J shed 5 bases, and the junction held 12 bases outside the gene matches. The germline V gene has CDR1 GTSNPN and CDR2 SVGIG (reference sequence). CDR3 sequence: CAWGTGTGFFETQYF. Here the CDR3 DNA reads TGTGCCTGGGGAACCGGGACAGGGTTTTTCGAGACCCAGTACTTC.

The V gene is TRBV6-1, the J gene TRBJ1-1; D gene unclear. CDR3 size: 14 residues. V was pared by 7 bases and J by 4 bases, with 16 bases between. The germline V gene has CDR1 MNHNS and CDR2 SASEGT. In DNA form, the CDR3 reads TGTGCCAGCACCCCCTTGGCGGTAAGCACTGAAGCTTTCTTT. It specifies CASTPLAVSTEAFF.

Comment on this clone: A read error is possible here, since a much larger clone lies one base away. Other DNA sequences from this sample encode an identical CDR3 as well. The chain has TRBV28 and TRBJ1-1; no reliable D call. The V gene's germline CDR1 is MDHEN and CDR2 SYDVKM. The CDR3 consists of 11 residues. V lost 4 bases and J lost 1, with 1 base in between. CDR3 sequence: CASSSNTEAFF. In DNA, the CDR3 is TGTGCCAGCAGTTCGAACACTGAAGCTTTCTTT.

V and J are TRBV6-6 and TRBJ1-5, with D possibly TRBD1 on 6 matching bases. This CDR3 spans 12 amino acids. Germline lookup yields CDR1 MNHNY and CDR2 SVGAGI (reference sequence). Deletions cut 6 bases from V and 5 bases from J, with 8 bases between. The CDR3 DNA reads as TGTGCCAGCAGGAAGGGGGATCAGCCCCAGCATTTT. It codes for CASRKGDQPQHF.